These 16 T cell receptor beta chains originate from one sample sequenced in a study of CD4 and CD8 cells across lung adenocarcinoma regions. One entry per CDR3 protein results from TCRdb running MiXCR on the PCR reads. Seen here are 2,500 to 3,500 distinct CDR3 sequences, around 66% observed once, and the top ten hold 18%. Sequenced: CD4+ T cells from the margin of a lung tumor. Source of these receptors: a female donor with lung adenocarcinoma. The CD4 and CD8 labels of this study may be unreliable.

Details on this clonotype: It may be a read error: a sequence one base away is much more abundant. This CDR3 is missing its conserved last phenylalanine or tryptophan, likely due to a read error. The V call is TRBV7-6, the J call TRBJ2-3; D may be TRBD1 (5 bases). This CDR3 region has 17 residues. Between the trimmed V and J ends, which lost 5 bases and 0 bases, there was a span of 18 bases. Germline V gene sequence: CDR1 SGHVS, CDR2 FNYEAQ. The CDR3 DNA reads TGTGCCAGCAGCCTTAGGGGTTACGGCACTAGCACAGATACGCAGTATTCT. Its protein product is CASSLRGYGTSTDTQYS.

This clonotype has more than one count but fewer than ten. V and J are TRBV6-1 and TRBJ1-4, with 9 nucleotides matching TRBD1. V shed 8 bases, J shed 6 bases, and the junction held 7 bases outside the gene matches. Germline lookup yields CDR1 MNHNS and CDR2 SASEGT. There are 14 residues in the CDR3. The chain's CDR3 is CASYHRDRDEKLFF. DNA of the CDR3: TGTGCCAGCTACCACCGGGACAGGGATGAAAAACTGTTTTTT.

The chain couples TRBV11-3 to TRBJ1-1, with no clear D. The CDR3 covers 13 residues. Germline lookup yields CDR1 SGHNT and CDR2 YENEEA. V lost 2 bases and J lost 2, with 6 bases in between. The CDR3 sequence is CASSLPDNTEAFF. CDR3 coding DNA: TGTGCCAGCAGCTTACCGGACAACACTGAAGCTTTCTTT.

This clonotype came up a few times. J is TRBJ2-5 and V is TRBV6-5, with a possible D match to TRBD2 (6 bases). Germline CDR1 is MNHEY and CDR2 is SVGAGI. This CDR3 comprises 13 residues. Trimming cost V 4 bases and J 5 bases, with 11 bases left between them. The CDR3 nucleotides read TGTGCCAGCAGTTCGGATGGGGGGGAGACCCAGTACTTC. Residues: CASSSDGGETQYF.

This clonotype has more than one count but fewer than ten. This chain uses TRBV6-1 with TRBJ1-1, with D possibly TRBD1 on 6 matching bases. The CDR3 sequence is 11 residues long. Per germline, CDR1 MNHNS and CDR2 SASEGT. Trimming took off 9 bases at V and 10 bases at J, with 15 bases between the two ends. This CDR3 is CASREDSIAFF. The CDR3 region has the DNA TGTGCCAGTAGGGAGGACAGTATAGCTTTCTTT.

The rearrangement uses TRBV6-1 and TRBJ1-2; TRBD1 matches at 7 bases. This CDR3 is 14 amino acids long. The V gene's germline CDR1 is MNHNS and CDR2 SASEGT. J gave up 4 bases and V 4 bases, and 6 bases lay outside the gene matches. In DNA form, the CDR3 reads TGTGCCAGCAGTGTACAGGGGTCGGGCTATGGCTACACCTTC. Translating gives CASSVQGSGYGYTF.

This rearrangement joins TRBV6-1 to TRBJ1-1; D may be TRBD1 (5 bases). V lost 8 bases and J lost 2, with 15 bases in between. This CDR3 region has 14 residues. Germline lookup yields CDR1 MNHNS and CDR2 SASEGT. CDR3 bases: TGTGCCAGCTTAAACTTTGGGGGAAACACTGAAGCTTTCTTT. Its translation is CASLNFGGNTEAFF.

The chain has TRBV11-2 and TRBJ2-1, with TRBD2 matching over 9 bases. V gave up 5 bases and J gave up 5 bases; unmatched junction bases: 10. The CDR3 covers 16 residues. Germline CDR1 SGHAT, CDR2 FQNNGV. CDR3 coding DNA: TGTGCCAGCAGCCTAACGAGCGGGGGGTTCAACAATGAGCAGTTCTTC. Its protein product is CASSLTSGGFNNEQFF.

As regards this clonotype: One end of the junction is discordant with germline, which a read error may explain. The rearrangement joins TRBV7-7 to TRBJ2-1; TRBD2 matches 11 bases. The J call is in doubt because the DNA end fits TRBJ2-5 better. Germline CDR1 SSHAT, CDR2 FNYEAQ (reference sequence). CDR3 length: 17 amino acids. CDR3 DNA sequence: TGTGCTAGCAGCTTAGGGCTAGCGGGAGGTGGTGGAGAGACCCAGTACTTC. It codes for CASSLGLAGGGGETQYF.

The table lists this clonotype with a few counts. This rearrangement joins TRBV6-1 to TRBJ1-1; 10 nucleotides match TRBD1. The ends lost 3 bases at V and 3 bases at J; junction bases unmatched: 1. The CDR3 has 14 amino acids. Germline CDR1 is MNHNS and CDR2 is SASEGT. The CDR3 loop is CASSEDRGDTEAFF. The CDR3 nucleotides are TGTGCCAGCAGTGAGGACAGGGGGGACACTGAAGCTTTCTTT.

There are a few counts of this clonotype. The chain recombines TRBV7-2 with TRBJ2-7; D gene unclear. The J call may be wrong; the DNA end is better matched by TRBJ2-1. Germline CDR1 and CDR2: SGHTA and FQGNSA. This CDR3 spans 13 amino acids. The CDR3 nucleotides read TGTGCCAGCAGCTTCTCTCGTGCGAGAGAGCAGTTCTTC. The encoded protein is CASSFSRAREQFF.

The CDR3 reads CASSEGGTGANVLTF. CDR3 coding DNA: TGTGCCAGCAGTGAAGGGGGAACTGGGGCCAACGTCCTGACTTTC. This chain uses TRBV6-1 with TRBJ2-6; no reliable D call. The CDR3 sequence is 15 residues long. Germline V CDR1 and CDR2: MNHNS, SASEGT. Trimming cost V 1 base and J 2 bases, with 6 bases left between them.

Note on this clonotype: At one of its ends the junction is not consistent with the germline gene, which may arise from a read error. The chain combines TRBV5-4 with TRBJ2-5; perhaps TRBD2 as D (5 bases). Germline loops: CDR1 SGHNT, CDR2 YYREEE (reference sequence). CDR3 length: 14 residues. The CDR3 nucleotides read TGTGTCAGCAGAACCGGGTCTGTCGAGGGGACCCAGTACTTC. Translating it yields CVSRTGSVEGTQYF.

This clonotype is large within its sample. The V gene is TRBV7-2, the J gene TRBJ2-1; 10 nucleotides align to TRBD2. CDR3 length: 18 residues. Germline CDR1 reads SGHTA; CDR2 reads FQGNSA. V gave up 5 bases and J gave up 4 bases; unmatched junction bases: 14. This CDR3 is CASSRTLHLAGGYNEQFF. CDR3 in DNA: TGTGCCAGCAGCCGGACCCTCCACTTAGCGGGAGGATACAATGAGCAGTTCTTC.

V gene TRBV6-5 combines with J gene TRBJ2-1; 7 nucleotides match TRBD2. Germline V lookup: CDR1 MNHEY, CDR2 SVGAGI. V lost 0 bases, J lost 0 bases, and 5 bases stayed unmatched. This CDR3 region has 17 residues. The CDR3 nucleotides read TGTGCCAGCAGTTACTCATGGGGGGGAAGCTCCTACAATGAGCAGTTCTTC. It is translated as CASSYSWGGSSYNEQFF.

This CDR3 is CASSEETSGRTNYGYTF. In DNA form, the CDR3 reads TGTGCCAGCAGTGAAGAAACATCGGGACGGACAAACTATGGCTACACCTTC. The chain links TRBV6-1 to TRBJ1-2, with D possibly being TRBD1 (5 bases). Germline CDR1 reads MNHNS; CDR2 reads SASEGT. The V end was cut by 1 base, the J end by 2 bases, with 17 bases between. The CDR3 is made up of 17 amino acids.